This T cell receptor beta chain was profiled in a study of cytotoxic CD8 clonotypes in ibrutinib-treated CLL. This clone was counted once. Repertoires were generated with immunoSEQ multiplex PCR, while TCRdb's copy carries only in-frame clones and drops some. The sample has around 310,000 clones, roughly 79% seen once. The TCR comes from a human donor with chronic lymphocytic leukemia. The sequencing used PBMCs, collected before ibrutinib treatment.

CDR3 sequence (DNA): TGTGCCAGCAGTTTAGGGCTGGCTACTAGCACAGATACGCAGTATTTT. Residues: CASSLGLATSTDTQYF. The chain links TRBV27 to TRBJ2-3; D is undetermined. Germline-derived CDR1 and CDR2 are MNHEY and SMNVEV (reference sequence). This CDR3 region has 16 residues. V shed 2 bases and J shed 0 bases, with 12 bases lying between them.